This T cell receptor beta chain was documented in a study of neurological immune-mediated disorders. Over 180 million TCR-beta sequences from 15-18 subjects came from every sequencing run. TCRdb redid the calling of the 5' RACE reads with MiXCR, one entry per CDR3 protein. The sample has about 24,000 distinct CDR3 sequences, around 14% seen once. The CDR3 length is 13 residues. The germline V and J ends were trimmed by 4 bases and 1 base, with 10 bases remaining between them. CDR1 and CDR2 from the germline V gene are DFQATT and SNEGSKA (reference sequence). The time point: technical triplicate 1. At least ten counts were recorded for this clonotype.

Material for sequencing was CD4+ T cells from blood. V is TRBV20-1 and J is TRBJ1-1, with D unclear. The source is a female donor with HTLV-1-associated myelopathy (HAM/TSP). This chain's CDR3 is CSAKRQPNTEAFF. The DNA of the CDR3 is TGCAGTGCTAAGCGGCAGCCGAACACTGAAGCTTTCTTT.